This TCR beta chain stems from a study of T cells in Graves' hyperthyroidism and ophthalmopathy. The source material, RNA transcripts, was used to amplify TCR beta CDR3 regions. Initially, a first-round RT-PCR of the TCR CDR3 employed the HTBI primer set. TCRdb itself ran the multiplex PCR reads through MiXCR, one entry per CDR3 protein. The sample lists around 300,000 distinct CDR3 sequences; over 12% were seen once. This clonotype appeared many times. Its matching antigen is unknown. The study collected blood at first hyperthyroidism diagnosis, before any ophthalmopathy symptoms arose. General observations from the study: Ophthalmopathy stood apart from stable hyperthyroidism in a 13 V-J model.

The CDR3 consists of 18 residues. CDR1 and CDR2 from the germline V gene are KGHDR and SFDVKD. Trimming cost V 1 base and J 7 bases; bases outside gene matches: 10. The receptor was derived from a woman aged 50 to 65 with Graves' hyperthyroidism that later progressed to Graves' ophthalmopathy. Sequencing was performed on blood. The chain combines TRBV24-1 with TRBJ2-2, with 11 bases lining up with TRBD2. CDR3 residues: CATSDFSLAGAIGGELFF. CDR3 DNA: TGTGCCACCAGTGATTTCTCACTAGCGGGAGCAATCGGCGGGGAGCTGTTTTTT.